The subject of this entry is one TCR beta chain. What it binds is unknown. This record belongs to a study of STAT5B mutations in CD4+ large granular lymphocyte leukemia. Study-wide findings and caveats: Main leukemic clonotypes were patient-specific, but approximately 27% appeared at low frequency elsewhere.

Trimming took 6 bases from V and 6 from J; bases not matched to a gene: 6. Germline V gives CDR1 LNHDA, CDR2 SQIVND (reference sequence). The CDR3 totals 15 residues. Profiled with immunoSEQ multiplex PCR; TCRdb holds only in-frame clones, not every one. This sample has about 28,000 clones, with more than 70% found just once. The chain has TRBV19 and TRBJ2-1; 12 bases align to TRBD2. The sequenced sample consisted of CD4+ T cells from blood buffy coats. The sequence was obtained from a human donor in good health. The CDR3 DNA reads TGTGCCAGTAGACAGGGACTAGCGGGCTCCAATGAGCAGTTCTTC. This gives the protein CASRQGLAGSNEQFF.